The next 18 T cell receptor beta chains were all read from a single sample in a study of STAT5B mutations in CD4+ large granular lymphocyte leukemia. The method was immunoSEQ multiplex PCR; TCRdb's version includes in-frame clones alone and lacks a portion of them. The repertoire holds 40,000 to 55,000 clones, with 70% to 90% as singletons. The sample was CD4+ T cells from blood buffy coats. The receptors originated from a human donor in good health.

This clone was observed once. This rearrangement joins TRBV7-2 to TRBJ2-3; D ambiguous. The CDR3 spans 13 residues. With 3 bases removed from V and 3 bases from J, the gap between germline ends came to 7 bases. Germline V CDR1 and CDR2: SGHTA, FQGNSA. The CDR3 sequence: CASSFRVTDTQYF. CDR3 bases: TGTGCCAGCAGCTTCCGGGTAACAGATACGCAGTATTTT.

The rearrangement links TRBV5-1 to TRBJ1-4; no definite D call. Per germline, CDR1 SGHRS and CDR2 YFSETQ. The CDR3 contains 19 residues. Trimming removed 0 bases from V and 2 bases from J, with 20 bases in between. This CDR3 is CASSLATSTPPATNEKLFF. The CDR3 nucleotides read TGCGCCAGCAGCTTGGCCACGAGCACCCCCCCTGCGACTAATGAAAAACTGTTTTTT.

This rearrangement joins TRBV7-6 to TRBJ2-7; no reliable D call. V was pared by 0 bases and J by 3 bases, with 12 bases between. Germline CDR1 and CDR2: SGHVS and FNYEAQ. There are 15 residues in the CDR3. The CDR3 region has the DNA TGTGCCAGCAGCTTAGCTGGCGGCAGAGACTACGAGCAGTACTTC. It codes for CASSLAGGRDYEQYF.

This chain joins TRBV28 and TRBJ2-1; D gene ambiguous. V lost 8 bases and J 0 bases, leaving 14 bases between the germline ends. CDR3 length: 15 amino acids. CDR1 MDHEN and CDR2 SYDVKM come from the germline V gene. The CDR3 reads CASCLDLNSYNEQFF. For the CDR3, the DNA is TGTGCCAGCTGCCTTGACCTCAACTCCTACAATGAGCAGTTCTTC.

This chain joins TRBV15 and TRBJ1-1; 7 bases agree with TRBD1. Germline-derived CDR1 and CDR2 are LNHNV and YYDKDF (reference sequence). V dropped 0 bases and J dropped 0; count of bases not matched to a gene: 1. This CDR3 region has 15 residues. Here the CDR3 DNA reads TGTGCCACCAGCAGAGATGACAGGGTGAACACTGAAGCTTTCTTT. As protein: CATSRDDRVNTEAFF.

The chain is built from TRBV30 and TRBJ1-1; D not certain. Germline values: CDR1 GTSNPN, CDR2 SVGIG (reference sequence). The CDR3 is made up of 16 amino acids. The germline V and J ends were trimmed by 4 bases and 0 bases, with 18 bases remaining between them. The CDR3 DNA is TGTGCCTGGATTCCAAAGGGCGGAAGGGTGAACACTGAAGCTTTCTTT. This translates into CAWIPKGGRVNTEAFF.

This rearrangement joins TRBV29-1 to TRBJ1-5; D gene unclear. Germline V gene data show CDR1 as SQVTM and CDR2 as ANQGSEA. The V end was cut by 4 bases, the J end by 5 bases, with 9 bases between. The CDR3 runs to 12 residues. The CDR3 DNA reads TGCAGCGTTGGGGCACGAGATCAGCCCCAGCATTTT. It yields the protein CSVGARDQPQHF.

This clone appeared once. This rearrangement joins TRBV4-3 to TRBJ1-2; D gene ambiguous. The ends were cut back, 4 bases at V and 8 bases at J, with 14 bases in the middle. Germline CDR1 is LGHNA and CDR2 is YSLEER. The CDR3 extends over 13 amino acids. The CDR3 bases are TGCGCCAGCAGCCCCACGATGGGGAGAGGCTACACCTTC. It translates to CASSPTMGRGYTF.

The chain joins TRBV6-6 to TRBJ2-2; D gene unclear. Trimming took 7 bases from V and 7 from J, leaving 10 bases between them. The CDR3 is made up of 12 amino acids. CDR1 is MNHNY and CDR2 is SVGAGI in the germline V gene (reference sequence). CDR3 residues: CASTKNGGELFF. The CDR3 DNA is TGTGCCAGCACCAAAAACGGCGGGGAGCTGTTTTTT.

The V gene is TRBV29-1, the J gene TRBJ1-1; 8 bases agree with TRBD1. Losses at the gene ends were 7 bases for V and 1 base for J; bases not matched to a gene: 11. In germline, CDR1 is SQVTM, CDR2 ANQGSEA. There are 15 residues in the CDR3. The CDR3 nucleotides are TGCAGCGCGGGAAGGGCAGGGGGCCCGAACACTGAAGCTTTCTTT. It translates to CSAGRAGGPNTEAFF.

V and J are TRBV27 and TRBJ1-6; 7 bases agree with TRBD1. CDR3 length: 18 amino acids. V lost 4 bases and J lost 0; bases outside the gene matches: 9. Germline V lookup: CDR1 MNHEY, CDR2 SMNVEV (reference sequence). The CDR3 DNA is TGTGCCAGCAGTTCCGGACAGGCCAGAAGCTCCTATAATTCACCCCTCCACTTT. Its protein is CASSSGQARSSYNSPLHF.

V usage is TRBV14 and J usage is TRBJ2-3; D is unresolved. The CDR3 runs 17 residues. Germline CDR1 SGHDN, CDR2 FVKESK. The ends were cut back, 2 bases at V and 5 bases at J, with 20 bases in the middle. CDR3 protein: CASSQMKGRVGEDTQYF. The CDR3 coding sequence is TGTGCCAGCAGCCAAATGAAGGGCCGGGTCGGAGAAGATACGCAGTATTTT.

This clone was seen only a few times. This rearrangement joins TRBV30 to TRBJ1-3; TRBD1 matches 7 bases. Germline loops: CDR1 GTSNPN, CDR2 SVGIG (reference sequence). Unmatched junction bases numbered 1, after V lost 3 bases and J lost 2 bases. This CDR3 region has 13 residues. Here the CDR3 reads CAWSRGTGNTIYF. The DNA for the CDR3 is TGTGCCTGGAGCAGGGGGACTGGAAACACCATATATTTT.

CDR3 sequence (DNA): TGCGCCAGCAGACCCGGACAGGGGAACGAGCAGTACTTC. Its translation: CASRPGQGNEQYF. The chain has TRBV5-1 and TRBJ2-7; TRBD1 aligns across 9 bases. V gave up 5 bases and J gave up 5 bases; unmatched junction bases: 5. This CDR3 region has 13 residues. CDR1 and CDR2 (germline): SGHRS, YFSETQ.

The chain has TRBV5-4 and TRBJ2-1, with TRBD2 identical over 8 bases. Germline trimming cut 2 bases from V and 7 bases from J; bases unmatched to any gene: 5. This CDR3 region has 14 residues. Germline CDR1 is SGHNT and CDR2 is YYREEE (reference sequence). DNA for the CDR3: TGTGCCAGCAGCTTTAAGGCTAGCGGGAATGAGCAGTTCTTC. This codes for CASSFKASGNEQFF.

The chain employs TRBV5-1 and TRBJ2-1, with TRBD2 matching over 8 bases. The V and J ends lost 4 bases and 0 bases, in that order; junction bases with no gene match: 6. CDR3 length equals 16 residues. Germline loops: CDR1 SGHRS, CDR2 YFSETQ. The CDR3 DNA sequence: TGCGCCAGCAGCGGACTAGCCGGTAGCTCCTACAATGAGCAGTTCTTC. This sequence encodes CASSGLAGSSYNEQFF.

The rearrangement uses TRBV6-1 and TRBJ2-5; D unclear. Trimming removed 6 bases at V and 6 bases at J, with 17 bases between. From germline, CDR1 is MNHNS and CDR2 SASEGT. The CDR3 spans 14 residues. This chain's CDR3 is CASSDTEYRQTQYF. The CDR3 DNA follows: TGTGCCAGCAGCGACACGGAATATAGGCAGACCCAGTACTTC.

The chain joins TRBV4-3 to TRBJ1-4, with TRBD1 as a possible D gene (5 bases). The CDR3 is made up of 16 amino acids. The V end was cut by 0 bases, the J end by 4 bases, with 12 bases between. Germline V gives CDR1 LGHNA, CDR2 YSLEER. The CDR3 coding sequence is TGCGCCAGCAGCCAAGATTGGCAGGGCGGTAATGAAAAACTGTTTTTT. It translates to CASSQDWQGGNEKLFF.